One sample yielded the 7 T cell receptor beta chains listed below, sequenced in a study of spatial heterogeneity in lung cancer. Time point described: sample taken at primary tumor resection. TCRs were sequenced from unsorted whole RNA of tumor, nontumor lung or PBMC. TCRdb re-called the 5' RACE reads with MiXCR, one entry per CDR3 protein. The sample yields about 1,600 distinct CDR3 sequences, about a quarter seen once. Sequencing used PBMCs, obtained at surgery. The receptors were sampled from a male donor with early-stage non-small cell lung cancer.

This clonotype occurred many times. CDR3 in DNA: TGTGCCAGTTCGGGGATTCAAGAGACCCAGTACTTC. As protein: CASSGIQETQYF. This sequence joins TRBV19 and TRBJ2-5; D is possibly TRBD2 (5 bases). This CDR3 has 12 residues. Germline lookup yields CDR1 LNHDA and CDR2 SQIVND (reference sequence). The V gene lost 8 bases and the J gene lost 2 bases, with 9 bases spanning the gap. The whole variable domain, remainder taken from reference TRBV19 and TRBJ2-5, is DGGITQSPKYLFRKEGQNVTLSCEQNLNHDAMYWYRQDPGQGLRLIYYSQIVNDFQKGDIAEGYSVSREKKESFPLTVTSAQKNPTAFYLCASSGIQETQYFGPGTRLLVL.

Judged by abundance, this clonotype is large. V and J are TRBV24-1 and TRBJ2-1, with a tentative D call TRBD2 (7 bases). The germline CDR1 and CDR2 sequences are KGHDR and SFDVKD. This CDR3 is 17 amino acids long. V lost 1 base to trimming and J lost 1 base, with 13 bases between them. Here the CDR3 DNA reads TGTGCCACCAGTGATTTTGTGAGGGGGGGATCCTACAATGAGCAGTTCTTC. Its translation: CATSDFVRGGSYNEQFF.

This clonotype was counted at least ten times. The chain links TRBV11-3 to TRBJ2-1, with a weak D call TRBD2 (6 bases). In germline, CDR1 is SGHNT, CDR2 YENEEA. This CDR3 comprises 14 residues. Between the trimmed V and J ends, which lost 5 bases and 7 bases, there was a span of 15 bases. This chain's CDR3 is CASSAPFRENEQFF. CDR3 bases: TGTGCCAGCAGCGCCCCGTTCCGGGAGAATGAGCAGTTCTTC.

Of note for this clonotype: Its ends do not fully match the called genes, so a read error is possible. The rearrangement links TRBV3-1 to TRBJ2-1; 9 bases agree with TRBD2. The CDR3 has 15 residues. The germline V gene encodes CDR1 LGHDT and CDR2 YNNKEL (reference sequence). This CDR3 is CASSLSGGRYNEQFF. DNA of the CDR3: TGTGCCAGCAGCCTTAGCGGGGGCCGCTACAATGAACAGTTCTTC.

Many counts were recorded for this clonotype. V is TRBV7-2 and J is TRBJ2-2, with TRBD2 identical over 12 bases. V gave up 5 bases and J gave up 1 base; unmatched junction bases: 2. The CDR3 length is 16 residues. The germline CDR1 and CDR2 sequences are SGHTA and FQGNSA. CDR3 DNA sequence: TGTGCCAGCAGCGTGACTAGCGGGAGGAACACCGGGGAGCTGTTTTTT. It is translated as CASSVTSGRNTGELFF.

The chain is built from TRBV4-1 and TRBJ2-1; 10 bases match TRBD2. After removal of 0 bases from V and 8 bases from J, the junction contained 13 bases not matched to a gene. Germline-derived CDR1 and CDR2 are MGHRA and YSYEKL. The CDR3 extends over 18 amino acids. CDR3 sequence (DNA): TGCGCCAGCAGCCAAGACCCCGGACTAGCGGATATCGCGTATGAGCAGTTCTTC. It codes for CASSQDPGLADIAYEQFF.

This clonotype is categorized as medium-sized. The CDR3 protein is CASSQGTNPRGGYTF. CDR3 bases: TGTGCCAGCAGCCAAGGGACAAATCCACGGGGAGGCTACACCTTC. The chain recombines TRBV4-2 with TRBJ1-2; the D gene is possibly TRBD1 (5 bases). The CDR3 covers 15 residues. The germline gives CDR1 LGHNA, CDR2 YNFKEQ. Trimming took 1 base from V and 8 from J, leaving 17 bases between them.